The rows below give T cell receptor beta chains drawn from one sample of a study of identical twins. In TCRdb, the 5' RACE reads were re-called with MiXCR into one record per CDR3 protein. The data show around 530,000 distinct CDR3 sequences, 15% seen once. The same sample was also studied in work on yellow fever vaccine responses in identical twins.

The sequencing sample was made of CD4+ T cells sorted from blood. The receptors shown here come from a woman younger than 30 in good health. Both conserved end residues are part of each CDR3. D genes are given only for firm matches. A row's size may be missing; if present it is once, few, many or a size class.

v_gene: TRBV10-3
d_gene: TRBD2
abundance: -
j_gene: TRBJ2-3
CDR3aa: CAIRPQAGGATDTQYF
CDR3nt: TGTGCCATCAGGCCGCAGGCGGGGGGCGCGACAGATACGCAGTATTTT

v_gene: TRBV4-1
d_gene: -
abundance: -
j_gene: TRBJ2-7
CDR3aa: CASSSIGVYEQYF
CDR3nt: TGCGCCAGCAGCTCGATTGGGGTCTACGAGCAGTACTTC

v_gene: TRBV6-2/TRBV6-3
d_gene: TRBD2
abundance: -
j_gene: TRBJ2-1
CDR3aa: CASSPGRGLAGGSKSYNEQFF
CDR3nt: TGTGCCAGCAGCCCCGGCAGGGGACTAGCGGGAGGTTCTAAGTCCTACAATGAGCAGTTCTTC

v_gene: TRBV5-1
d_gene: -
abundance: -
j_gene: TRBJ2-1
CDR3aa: CASSSGWRQVNEQFF
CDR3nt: TGCGCCAGCAGCTCCGGCTGGAGGCAGGTCAACGAGCAGTTCTTC

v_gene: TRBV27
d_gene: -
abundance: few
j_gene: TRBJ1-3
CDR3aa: CASMKFGGTGNTIYF
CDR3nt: TGTGCCAGCATGAAATTTGGGGGGACTGGAAACACCATATATTTT

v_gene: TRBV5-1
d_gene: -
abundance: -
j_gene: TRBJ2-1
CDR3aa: CASSWRHEQFF
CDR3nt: TGCGCCAGCAGCTGGCGACATGAGCAGTTCTTC

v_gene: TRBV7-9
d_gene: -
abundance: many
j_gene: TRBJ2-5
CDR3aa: CASSSGNGRETQYF
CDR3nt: TGTGCCAGCAGCTCGGGGAACGGGAGAGAGACCCAGTACTTC

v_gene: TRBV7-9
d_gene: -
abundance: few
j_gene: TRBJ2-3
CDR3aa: CASSPNPDTQYF
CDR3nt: TGTGCCAGCAGCCCTAATCCAGATACGCAGTATTTT

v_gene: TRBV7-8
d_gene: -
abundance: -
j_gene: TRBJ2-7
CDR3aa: CASSLELDSYEQYF
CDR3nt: TGTGCCAGCAGCTTAGAACTAGACTCCTACGAGCAGTACTTC

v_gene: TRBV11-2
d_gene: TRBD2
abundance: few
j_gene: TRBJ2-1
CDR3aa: CASSPTTSGGPTYNEQFF
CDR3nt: TGTGCCAGCAGCCCGACGACTAGCGGGGGGCCGACCTACAATGAGCAGTTCTTC

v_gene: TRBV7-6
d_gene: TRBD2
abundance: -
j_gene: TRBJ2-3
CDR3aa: CASSLGLAGVKDTQYF
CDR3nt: TGTGCCAGCAGCTTAGGGCTAGCGGGAGTGAAAGATACGCAGTATTTT

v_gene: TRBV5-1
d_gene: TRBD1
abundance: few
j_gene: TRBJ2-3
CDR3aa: CASSLGPGQVMTDTQYF
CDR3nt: TGCGCCAGCAGCTTGGGACCGGGACAGGTGATGACAGATACGCAGTATTTT